This TCR beta chain was captured by sequencing in a study of T cells in Graves' hyperthyroidism and ophthalmopathy. Orbital computed tomography and thyroid ultrasound, together with serum TRAb and thyroxine and clinical symptoms, were used for diagnoses. This clonotype was recorded at least ten times. V was trimmed by 6 bases and J by 1 base, leaving 9 bases between them. Germline lookup yields CDR1 DFQATT and CDR2 SNEGSKA (reference sequence). The CDR3 runs to 12 residues. The TCR beta CDR3 regions underwent amplification using RNA transcripts as the source. The HTBI set primed first-round TCR CDR3 RT-PCR. Each CDR3 protein gets one entry after TCRdb re-called the multiplex PCR reads with MiXCR. The sample has a few hundred thousand distinct CDR3 sequences; approximately 15% are singletons.

V and J are TRBV20-1 and TRBJ1-1; D is perhaps TRBD1 (5 bases). Sequencing input: blood. The TCR sequence derives from a woman younger than 35 with Graves' hyperthyroidism. The CDR3 reads CSAQTENTEAFF. CDR3 nucleotides: TGCAGTGCCCAGACAGAGAACACTGAAGCTTTCTTT.